This T cell receptor (beta chain) was documented in a study of shared clonotypes between healthy human individuals. The method was immunoSEQ multiplex PCR; TCRdb's version includes in-frame clones alone and lacks a portion of them. Here the sample spans hundreds of thousands of clones, 70% to 80% being singletons. The germline V gene encodes CDR1 LNHDA and CDR2 SQIVND (reference sequence). This CDR3 comprises 12 residues. The ends were cut back, 9 bases at V and 6 bases at J, with 12 bases in the middle. This clone was counted a single time. This receptor was taken from a woman aged 40 to 49 in good health. Some clones in this sample may be carry-over from other donors' samples. The material sequenced was PBMCs. The chain recombines TRBV19 with TRBJ2-1, with unresolved D. This chain's CDR3 is CASRDSPNEQFF. CDR3 coding DNA: TGTGCCAGCAGAGACTCTCCCAATGAGCAGTTCTTC.